The clone carrying this T cell receptor (beta chain) was recorded many times. Its antigen is undetermined. This CDR3 spans 15 amino acids. Germline V gene sequence: CDR1 LGHNA, CDR2 YSLEER. The V end was cut by 0 bases, the J end by 5 bases, with 14 bases between. TCRdb re-called the 5' RACE reads through MiXCR, storing one row per CDR3 protein. The profile covers 250,000 to 400,000 distinct CDR3 sequences, with roughly an eighth appearing a single time and around 23% taken by the ten largest. This sample is drawn from a study of T-cell memory formation after mild COVID-19. Study-wide findings and caveats: Cross-reactive memory apparently joined, as some responding clones appeared in pre-infection memory. Among clones peaking at day 37 in the second wave, SARS-CoV-2 specificity remained unconfirmed. Of the contracting clones, CD4+ ones lay mainly in CM and EM, and CD8+ ones in EMRA. Later expanders leaned CD4+, whereas day 15 to 85 contracting clones were balanced CD4/CD8.

Sequenced input: PBMCs or a T cell subset sorted from them (not recorded which). V is TRBV4-3 and J is TRBJ2-7; D unresolved. The receptor comes from a young man who had mild COVID-19 (a few samples of this study predate the infection). Cell type and time point are not known. The CDR3 region has the DNA TGCGCCAGCAGCCAAGATAAAGTCTTCCGGGACGAGCAGTACTTC. Translation gives CASSQDKVFRDEQYF.